These T cell receptor beta chains were read from a single sample in a study of T cell responses to AZD1222 COVID-19 vaccine. Using immunoSEQ multiplex PCR, the repertoire was profiled, and TCRdb retains in-frame clones only, with some absent. The sample has around 190,000 clones; around 90% are singletons. Sequencing used peripheral blood, obtained on day 0 of AZD1222 vaccination. The receptor set was obtained from an adult in good health. Each CDR3 is given with its conserved first and last residue. The order of the fields is clone size, J gene, V gene, D gene, CDR3 protein, CDR3 DNA. A D gene is named only where the DNA matches it firmly. Only some rows state a clone size, as once, few, many or a class for expanded clones.

clone size: few
J gene: TRBJ1-5
V gene: TRBV7-2
D gene: NA
CDR3 protein: CASSLVRRADQPQHF
CDR3 DNA: TGTGCCAGCAGCTTAGTTCGCAGGGCGGATCAGCCCCAGCATTTT

clone size: NA
J gene: TRBJ1-3
V gene: TRBV7-9
D gene: NA
CDR3 protein: CASSLGRYSGNTIYF
CDR3 DNA: TGTGCCAGCAGCTTAGGACGGTACTCTGGAAACACCATATATTTT

clone size: NA
J gene: TRBJ1-2
V gene: TRBV11-2
D gene: NA
CDR3 protein: CASSLEAGLYGYTF
CDR3 DNA: TGTGCCAGCAGCTTAGAGGCGGGACTCTATGGCTACACCTTC

clone size: NA
J gene: TRBJ1-4
V gene: TRBV10-3
D gene: NA
CDR3 protein: CAISESSATNEKLFF
CDR3 DNA: TGTGCCATCAGTGAAAGCTCAGCAACTAATGAAAAACTGTTTTTT

clone size: NA
J gene: TRBJ2-3
V gene: TRBV5-4
D gene: NA
CDR3 protein: CASSLTDTQYF
CDR3 DNA: TGTGCCAGCAGCTTAACAGATACGCAGTATTTT

clone size: NA
J gene: TRBJ1-2
V gene: TRBV28
D gene: NA
CDR3 protein: CASSSPRTPNYGYTF
CDR3 DNA: TGTGCCAGCAGTTCCCCTCGGACACCCAACTATGGCTACACCTTC

clone size: NA
J gene: TRBJ2-1
V gene: TRBV27
D gene: TRBD2
CDR3 protein: CASSHPRGGRWNEQFF
CDR3 DNA: TGTGCCAGCAGTCACCCACGGGGCGGGAGATGGAATGAGCAGTTCTTC

clone size: NA
J gene: TRBJ2-5
V gene: TRBV19
D gene: TRBD2
CDR3 protein: CASRPGLAGTQETQYF
CDR3 DNA: TGTGCCAGTAGACCGGGACTAGCGGGAACTCAAGAGACCCAGTACTTC

clone size: once
J gene: TRBJ1-1
V gene: TRBV9
D gene: TRBD1
CDR3 protein: CASSVTGEGEAFF
CDR3 DNA: TGTGCCAGCAGCGTTACAGGGGAAGGTGAAGCTTTCTTT

clone size: NA
J gene: TRBJ2-1
V gene: TRBV27
D gene: NA
CDR3 protein: CASSLGVFGNEQFF
CDR3 DNA: TGTGCCAGCAGCCTAGGGGTATTCGGGAATGAGCAGTTCTTC

clone size: NA
J gene: TRBJ2-2
V gene: TRBV4-2
D gene: NA
CDR3 protein: CATGDGNTGELFF
CDR3 DNA: TGTGCCACCGGGGACGGTAACACCGGGGAGCTGTTTTTT

clone size: few
J gene: TRBJ2-7
V gene: TRBV3-1/TRBV3-2
D gene: TRBD2
CDR3 protein: CASSHAGTSGSYEQYF
CDR3 DNA: TGTGCCAGCAGCCATGCCGGGACTAGCGGATCCTACGAGCAGTACTTC

clone size: NA
J gene: TRBJ2-3
V gene: TRBV19
D gene: TRBD2
CDR3 protein: CASSNQAGEGTDTQYF
CDR3 DNA: TGTGCCAGTAGTAATCAGGCGGGAGAAGGCACAGATACGCAGTATTTT

clone size: once
J gene: TRBJ1-6
V gene: TRBV6-2/TRBV6-3
D gene: TRBD1
CDR3 protein: CASSFGQGTSPLHF
CDR3 DNA: TGTGCCAGCAGCTTCGGACAGGGAACTTCACCCCTCCACTTT

clone size: NA
J gene: TRBJ2-7
V gene: TRBV19
D gene: NA
CDR3 protein: CASSFRDRGSYEQYF
CDR3 DNA: TGTGCCAGTAGTTTCCGGGACCGGGGTTCCTACGAGCAGTACTTC

clone size: NA
J gene: TRBJ1-2
V gene: TRBV9
D gene: TRBD1
CDR3 protein: CASSTARDRDRVFGYTF
CDR3 DNA: TGTGCCAGCAGCACCGCCCGAGACCGGGACAGGGTGTTTGGCTACACCTTC

clone size: NA
J gene: TRBJ2-7
V gene: TRBV30
D gene: NA
CDR3 protein: CAWSDSWAYEQYF
CDR3 DNA: TGTGCCTGGAGTGATTCATGGGCCTACGAGCAGTACTTC

clone size: NA
J gene: TRBJ1-6
V gene: TRBV9
D gene: TRBD1
CDR3 protein: CASSEGGQRNSPLHF
CDR3 DNA: TGTGCCAGCAGCGAGGGGGGACAGCGAAATTCACCCCTCCACTTT

clone size: NA
J gene: TRBJ2-3
V gene: TRBV14
D gene: TRBD1
CDR3 protein: CASSQPRGLADTQYF
CDR3 DNA: TGTGCCAGCAGCCAACCTAGGGGGCTTGCAGATACGCAGTATTTT

clone size: NA
J gene: TRBJ2-1
V gene: TRBV19
D gene: TRBD2
CDR3 protein: CASNPTSGRAGEQFF
CDR3 DNA: TGTGCCAGTAACCCGACTAGCGGGAGGGCCGGTGAGCAGTTCTTC

clone size: NA
J gene: TRBJ2-5
V gene: TRBV7-3
D gene: TRBD1
CDR3 protein: CASSLGATGIETQYF
CDR3 DNA: TGTGCCAGCAGCTTAGGTGCGACAGGGATTGAGACCCAGTACTTC

clone size: few
J gene: TRBJ2-7
V gene: TRBV6-5
D gene: TRBD2
CDR3 protein: CASRIAGVEYEQYF
CDR3 DNA: TGTGCCAGCAGAATAGCGGGAGTGGAATACGAGCAGTACTTC

clone size: NA
J gene: TRBJ2-4
V gene: TRBV2
D gene: NA
CDR3 protein: CASSEAYEVLAKNIQYF
CDR3 DNA: TGTGCCAGCAGTGAAGCATACGAAGTCCTAGCCAAAAACATTCAGTACTTC

clone size: NA
J gene: TRBJ2-2
V gene: TRBV7-2
D gene: NA
CDR3 protein: CASRGRADGELFF
CDR3 DNA: TGTGCCAGCAGGGGCAGGGCGGACGGGGAGCTGTTTTTT

clone size: NA
J gene: TRBJ2-1
V gene: TRBV10-3
D gene: NA
CDR3 protein: CAIGVNEQFF
CDR3 DNA: TGTGCCATCGGGGTAAATGAGCAGTTCTTC

clone size: NA
J gene: TRBJ2-5
V gene: TRBV19
D gene: TRBD1
CDR3 protein: CASSIGTGKETQYF
CDR3 DNA: TGTGCCAGTAGTATTGGGACAGGGAAAGAGACCCAGTACTTC

clone size: once
J gene: TRBJ1-2
V gene: TRBV28
D gene: TRBD1
CDR3 protein: CASSSPGTALNYGYTF
CDR3 DNA: TGTGCCAGCAGTTCCCCTGGGACAGCCTTGAACTATGGCTACACCTTC

clone size: NA
J gene: TRBJ1-1
V gene: TRBV30
D gene: TRBD1
CDR3 protein: CAWSVKPGQGSTEAFF
CDR3 DNA: TGTGCCTGGAGCGTTAAACCCGGACAGGGCAGCACTGAAGCTTTCTTT

clone size: NA
J gene: TRBJ1-1
V gene: TRBV30
D gene: NA
CDR3 protein: CAWRLDTTNTEAFF
CDR3 DNA: TGTGCCTGGAGGTTGGACACGACAAACACTGAAGCTTTCTTT

clone size: NA
J gene: TRBJ1-5
V gene: TRBV14
D gene: NA
CDR3 protein: CASSQDYHQPQHF
CDR3 DNA: TGTGCCAGCAGCCAAGATTATCATCAGCCCCAGCATTTT

clone size: NA
J gene: TRBJ2-7
V gene: TRBV6-1
D gene: NA
CDR3 protein: CASSARGTSTLSSYEQYF
CDR3 DNA: TGTGCCAGCAGTGCCCGGGGGACGTCTACCCTCAGCTCCTACGAGCAGTACTTC

clone size: NA
J gene: TRBJ2-1
V gene: TRBV10-1
D gene: TRBD2
CDR3 protein: CASSGGGAGARNEQFF
CDR3 DNA: TGCGCCAGCAGTGGGGGAGGAGCGGGAGCGCGGAATGAGCAGTTCTTC

clone size: once
J gene: TRBJ2-3
V gene: TRBV28
D gene: TRBD1
CDR3 protein: CASSRTQGATDTQYF
CDR3 DNA: TGTGCCAGCAGTCGGACTCAGGGGGCAACAGATACGCAGTATTTT

clone size: NA
J gene: TRBJ1-3
V gene: TRBV9
D gene: NA
CDR3 protein: CASSVWGGNTIYF
CDR3 DNA: TGTGCCAGCAGCGTGTGGGGTGGAAACACCATATATTTT

clone size: NA
J gene: TRBJ2-1
V gene: TRBV7-6
D gene: TRBD1
CDR3 protein: CASSSRQGIDNEQFF
CDR3 DNA: TGTGCCAGCAGCTCGCGACAGGGTATCGACAATGAGCAGTTCTTC

clone size: NA
J gene: TRBJ2-3
V gene: TRBV10-3
D gene: TRBD2
CDR3 protein: CAISDLSAGRRDTQYF
CDR3 DNA: TGTGCCATCAGTGACCTATCAGCGGGAAGGCGAGATACGCAGTATTTT

clone size: NA
J gene: TRBJ2-2
V gene: TRBV6-5
D gene: NA
CDR3 protein: CASKAGLNTGELFF
CDR3 DNA: TGTGCCAGCAAGGCAGGCCTGAACACCGGGGAGCTGTTTTTT

clone size: NA
J gene: TRBJ2-4
V gene: TRBV9
D gene: TRBD2
CDR3 protein: CASSVGLAENIQYF
CDR3 DNA: TGTGCCAGCAGCGTGGGACTAGCGGAAAACATTCAGTACTTC

clone size: NA
J gene: TRBJ2-1
V gene: TRBV19
D gene: NA
CDR3 protein: CASSGRAAGEQFF
CDR3 DNA: TGTGCCAGTAGTGGCCGCGCGGCCGGTGAGCAGTTCTTC

clone size: NA
J gene: TRBJ1-4
V gene: TRBV28
D gene: NA
CDR3 protein: CASSPGNEKLFF
CDR3 DNA: TGTGCCAGCAGCCCCGGAAATGAAAAACTGTTTTTT

clone size: once
J gene: TRBJ1-3
V gene: TRBV19
D gene: NA
CDR3 protein: CASRPRESSGNTIYF
CDR3 DNA: TGTGCCAGTAGACCCAGGGAGAGCTCTGGAAACACCATATATTTT

clone size: NA
J gene: TRBJ2-7
V gene: TRBV6-2/TRBV6-3
D gene: TRBD2
CDR3 protein: CASSERGGSYEQYF
CDR3 DNA: TGTGCCAGCAGTGAGCGGGGGGGTAGCTACGAGCAGTACTTC

clone size: NA
J gene: TRBJ1-2
V gene: TRBV28
D gene: TRBD1
CDR3 protein: CASSLVGQDYGYTF
CDR3 DNA: TGTGCCAGCAGTTTAGTGGGACAGGACTATGGCTACACCTTC

clone size: NA
J gene: TRBJ2-7
V gene: TRBV18
D gene: NA
CDR3 protein: CASSPIAGPDYEQYF
CDR3 DNA: TGTGCCAGCTCACCAATCGCAGGGCCCGACTACGAGCAGTACTTC

clone size: few
J gene: TRBJ1-5
V gene: TRBV19
D gene: TRBD1
CDR3 protein: CASRPTGFGDQPQHF
CDR3 DNA: TGTGCCAGTAGACCGACAGGGTTCGGGGATCAGCCCCAGCATTTT

clone size: NA
J gene: TRBJ1-1
V gene: TRBV9
D gene: TRBD1
CDR3 protein: CASSRTGGTEAFF
CDR3 DNA: TGTGCCAGCAGCAGGACAGGGGGCACTGAAGCTTTCTTT

clone size: NA
J gene: TRBJ1-2
V gene: TRBV28
D gene: NA
CDR3 protein: CASKSAGFLNYGYTF
CDR3 DNA: TGTGCCAGCAAGTCTGCGGGTTTTCTCAACTATGGCTACACCTTC

clone size: NA
J gene: TRBJ2-3
V gene: TRBV24-1
D gene: TRBD2
CDR3 protein: CATSDPVAGGNTDTQYF
CDR3 DNA: TGTGCCACCAGTGATCCGGTAGCGGGAGGGAACACAGATACGCAGTATTTT

clone size: NA
J gene: TRBJ1-1
V gene: TRBV30
D gene: NA
CDR3 protein: CAWSEGRKNTEAFF
CDR3 DNA: TGTGCCTGGAGTGAGGGGCGAAAGAACACTGAAGCTTTCTTT

clone size: NA
J gene: TRBJ1-2
V gene: TRBV24-1
D gene: TRBD1
CDR3 protein: CATGGRTGESYGYTF
CDR3 DNA: TGTGCCACCGGGGGACGTACAGGGGAGAGCTATGGCTACACCTTC

clone size: NA
J gene: TRBJ2-1
V gene: TRBV19
D gene: TRBD2
CDR3 protein: CASCRLAGGSGEVNEQFF
CDR3 DNA: TGTGCCAGCTGCCGACTAGCGGGAGGGTCCGGTGAGGTCAATGAGCAGTTCTTC

clone size: NA
J gene: TRBJ2-7
V gene: TRBV19
D gene: TRBD2
CDR3 protein: CASIGRIPPYEQYF
CDR3 DNA: TGTGCCAGTATCGGGAGGATTCCTCCCTACGAGCAGTACTTC

clone size: NA
J gene: TRBJ2-2
V gene: TRBV14
D gene: NA
CDR3 protein: CASSQGPRRPNTGELFF
CDR3 DNA: TGTGCCAGCAGCCAAGGCCCGAGGAGGCCGAACACCGGGGAGCTGTTTTTT

clone size: few
J gene: TRBJ1-2
V gene: TRBV3-1/TRBV3-2
D gene: NA
CDR3 protein: CASSQGGGSYGYTF
CDR3 DNA: TGTGCCAGCAGCCAAGGAGGGGGTAGCTATGGCTACACCTTC

clone size: once
J gene: TRBJ2-2
V gene: TRBV18
D gene: TRBD1
CDR3 protein: CASSPPWQGATGELFF
CDR3 DNA: TGTGCCAGCTCACCACCGTGGCAGGGGGCCACCGGGGAGCTGTTTTTT